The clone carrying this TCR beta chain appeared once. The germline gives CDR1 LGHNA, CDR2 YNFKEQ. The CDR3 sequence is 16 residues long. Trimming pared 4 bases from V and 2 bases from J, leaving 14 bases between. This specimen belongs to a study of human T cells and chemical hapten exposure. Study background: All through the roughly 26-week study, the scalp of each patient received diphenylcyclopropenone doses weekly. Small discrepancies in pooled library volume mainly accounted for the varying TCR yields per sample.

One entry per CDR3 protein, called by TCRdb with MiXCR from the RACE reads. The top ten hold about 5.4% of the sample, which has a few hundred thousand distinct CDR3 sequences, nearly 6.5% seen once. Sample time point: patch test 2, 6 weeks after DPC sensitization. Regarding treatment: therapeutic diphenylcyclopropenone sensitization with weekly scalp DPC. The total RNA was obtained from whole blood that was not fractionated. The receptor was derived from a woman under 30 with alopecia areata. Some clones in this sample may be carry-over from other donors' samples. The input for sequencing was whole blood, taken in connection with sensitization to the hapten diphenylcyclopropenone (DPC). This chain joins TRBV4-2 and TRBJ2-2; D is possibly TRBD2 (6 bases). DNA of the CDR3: TGTGCCAGCAGCCGAGATGCACTAGCAAACACCGGGGAGCTGTTTTTT. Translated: CASSRDALANTGELFF.